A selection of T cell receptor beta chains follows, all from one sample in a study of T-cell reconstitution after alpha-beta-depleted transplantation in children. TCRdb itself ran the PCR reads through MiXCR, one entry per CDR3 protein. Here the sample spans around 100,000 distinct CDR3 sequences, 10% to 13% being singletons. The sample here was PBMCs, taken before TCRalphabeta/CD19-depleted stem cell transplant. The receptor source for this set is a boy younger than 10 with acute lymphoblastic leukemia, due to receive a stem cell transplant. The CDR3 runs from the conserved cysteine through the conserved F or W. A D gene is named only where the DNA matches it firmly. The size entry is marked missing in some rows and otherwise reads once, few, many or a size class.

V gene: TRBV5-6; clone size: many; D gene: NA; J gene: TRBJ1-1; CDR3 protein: CASSRRKAEAEAFF; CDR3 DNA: TGTGCCAGCAGCCGCAGAAAGGCGGAGGCTGAAGCTTTCTTT
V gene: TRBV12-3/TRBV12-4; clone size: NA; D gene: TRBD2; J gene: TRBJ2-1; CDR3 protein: CASRGGLVNEQFF; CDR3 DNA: TGTGCCAGCAGGGGTGGACTAGTCAATGAGCAGTTCTTC
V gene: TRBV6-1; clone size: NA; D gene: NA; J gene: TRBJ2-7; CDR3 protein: CASNPAGPFGEQYF; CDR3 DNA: TGTGCCAGCAACCCGGCAGGACCTTTCGGCGAGCAGTACTTC
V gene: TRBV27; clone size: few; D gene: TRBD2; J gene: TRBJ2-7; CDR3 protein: CASSPLLLAGGPHEQYF; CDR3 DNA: TGTGCCAGCAGTCCGCTCCTACTAGCGGGAGGGCCCCACGAGCAGTACTTC
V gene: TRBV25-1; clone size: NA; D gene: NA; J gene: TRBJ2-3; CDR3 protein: CASSDAAMYF; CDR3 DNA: TGTGCCAGCAGTGATGCGGCGATGTATTTT
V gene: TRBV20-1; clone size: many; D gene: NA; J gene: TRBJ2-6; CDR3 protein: CSARGSGANVLTF; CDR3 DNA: TGCAGTGCTAGAGGATCTGGGGCCAACGTCCTGACTTTC
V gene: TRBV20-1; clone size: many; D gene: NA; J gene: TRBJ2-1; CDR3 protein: CSASGPYNEQFF; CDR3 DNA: TGCAGTGCTAGCGGCCCCTACAATGAGCAGTTCTTC
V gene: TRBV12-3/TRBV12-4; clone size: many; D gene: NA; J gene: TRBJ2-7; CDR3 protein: CASSYQGSYEQYF; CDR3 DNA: TGTGCCAGCAGTTACCAGGGTTCCTACGAGCAGTACTTC
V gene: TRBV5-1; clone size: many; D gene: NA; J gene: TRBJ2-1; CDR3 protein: CASSRKEGGYIEQFF; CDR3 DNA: TGCGCCAGCAGCAGGAAGGAGGGAGGATATATTGAGCAGTTCTTC
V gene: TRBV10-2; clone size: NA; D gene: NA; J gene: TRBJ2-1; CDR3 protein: CASSVVRPNEQFF; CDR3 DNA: TGCGCCAGCAGTGTAGTGCGGCCCAATGAGCAGTTCTTC
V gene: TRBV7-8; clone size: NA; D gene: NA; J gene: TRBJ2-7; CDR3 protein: CASSPSAPTYEQYF; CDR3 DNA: TGTGCCAGCAGCCCTAGCGCCCCAACCTACGAGCAGTACTTC
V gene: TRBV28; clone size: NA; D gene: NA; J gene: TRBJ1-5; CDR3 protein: CASSYLGRPQHF; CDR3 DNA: TGTGCCAGCAGTTACCTAGGGAGGCCCCAGCATTTT
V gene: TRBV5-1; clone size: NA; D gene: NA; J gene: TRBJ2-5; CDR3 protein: CASSLTTSPTGGETQYF; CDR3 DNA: TGCGCCAGCAGCTTGACCACTAGCCCTACCGGTGGAGAGACCCAGTACTTC
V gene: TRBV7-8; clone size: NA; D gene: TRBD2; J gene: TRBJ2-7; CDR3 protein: CASSLATLAASSYEQYF; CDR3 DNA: TGTGCCAGCAGCTTAGCGACACTAGCGGCCTCCTCCTACGAGCAGTACTTC
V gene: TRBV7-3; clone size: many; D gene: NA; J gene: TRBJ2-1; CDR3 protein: CASSLTASVSYNEQFF; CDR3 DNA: TGTGCCAGCAGCTTAACGGCTTCGGTCTCCTACAATGAGCAGTTCTTC
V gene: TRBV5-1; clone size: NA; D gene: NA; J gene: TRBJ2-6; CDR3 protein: CASSPVPSGANVLTF; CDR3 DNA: TGCGCCAGCAGCCCCGTCCCCTCTGGGGCCAACGTCCTGACTTTC
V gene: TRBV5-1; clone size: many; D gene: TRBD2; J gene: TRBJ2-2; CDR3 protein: CASSLGLAGNTGELFF; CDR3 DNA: TGCGCCAGCAGCTTGGGACTAGCGGGGAACACCGGGGAGCTGTTTTTT
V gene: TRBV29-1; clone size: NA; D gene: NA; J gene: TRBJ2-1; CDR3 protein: CSVEVTAYNEQFF; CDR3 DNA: TGCAGCGTTGAAGTAACGGCCTACAATGAGCAGTTCTTC
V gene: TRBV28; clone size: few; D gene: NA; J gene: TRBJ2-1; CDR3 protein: CASSLTGTFNEQFF; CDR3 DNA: TGTGCCAGCAGTTTGACCGGGACCTTCAATGAGCAGTTCTTC
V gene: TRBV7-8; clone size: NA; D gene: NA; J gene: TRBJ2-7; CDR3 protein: CASSLQTYEQYF; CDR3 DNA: TGTGCCAGCAGCTTACAAACCTACGAGCAGTACTTC
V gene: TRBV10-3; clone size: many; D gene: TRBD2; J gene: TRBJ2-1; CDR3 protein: CAISVSGSYYNEQFF; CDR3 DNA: TGTGCCATCAGTGTGAGCGGGAGCTACTACAATGAGCAGTTCTTC
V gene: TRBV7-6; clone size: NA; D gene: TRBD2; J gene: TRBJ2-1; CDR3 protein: CASSTQQAAGAYNEQFF; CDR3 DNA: TGTGCCAGCAGCACTCAACAAGCAGCGGGAGCCTACAATGAGCAGTTCTTC
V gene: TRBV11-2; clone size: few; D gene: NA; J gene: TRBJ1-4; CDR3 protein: CASSLSGAGVTEKLFF; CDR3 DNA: TGTGCCAGCAGCTTAAGTGGGGCAGGGGTCACTGAAAAACTGTTTTTT
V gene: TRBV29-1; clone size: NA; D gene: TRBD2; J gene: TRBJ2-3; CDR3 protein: CSVEAPGVAGDTQYF; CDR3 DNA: TGCAGCGTTGAGGCCCCGGGGGTAGCGGGAGATACGCAGTATTTT
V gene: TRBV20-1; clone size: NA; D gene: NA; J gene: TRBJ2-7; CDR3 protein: CSAPVAGSLFPEQYF; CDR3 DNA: TGCAGTGCTCCAGTCGCCGGGTCCCTCTTCCCCGAGCAGTACTTC
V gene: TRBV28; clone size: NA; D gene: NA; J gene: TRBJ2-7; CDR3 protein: CASSLPGAAADYEQYF; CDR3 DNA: TGTGCCAGCAGTTTACCTGGAGCGGCGGCGGACTACGAGCAGTACTTC
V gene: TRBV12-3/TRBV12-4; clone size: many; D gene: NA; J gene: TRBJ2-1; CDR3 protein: CASSLNSGSYNEQFF; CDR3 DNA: TGTGCCAGCAGTTTAAACAGCGGTTCCTACAATGAGCAGTTCTTC
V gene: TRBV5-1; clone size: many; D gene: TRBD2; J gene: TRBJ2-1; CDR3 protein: CASSLTSGGSYNEQFF; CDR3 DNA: TGCGCCAGCAGCTTGACTAGCGGGGGCTCCTACAATGAGCAGTTCTTC
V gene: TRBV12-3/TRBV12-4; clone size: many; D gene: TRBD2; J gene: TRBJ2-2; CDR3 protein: CASSHQAGVNTGELFF; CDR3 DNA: TGTGCCAGCAGTCACCAAGCGGGAGTGAACACCGGGGAGCTGTTTTTT
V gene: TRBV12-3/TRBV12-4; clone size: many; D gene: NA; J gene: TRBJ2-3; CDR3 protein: CATLGTDTQYF; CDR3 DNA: TGTGCCACTCTAGGGACAGATACGCAGTATTTT
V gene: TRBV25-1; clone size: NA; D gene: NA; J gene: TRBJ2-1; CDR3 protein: CASSRGTAPYNEQFF; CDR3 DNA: TGTGCCAGCTCTCGCGGAACGGCACCCTACAATGAGCAGTTCTTC
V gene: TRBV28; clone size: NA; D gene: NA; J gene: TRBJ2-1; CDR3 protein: CASRRTDISEQFF; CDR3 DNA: TGTGCCAGCAGACGGACCGACATCAGTGAGCAGTTCTTC
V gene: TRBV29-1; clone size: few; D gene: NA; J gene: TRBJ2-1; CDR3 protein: CSARVGDEQFF; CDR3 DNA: TGCAGCGCCCGGGTCGGGGATGAGCAGTTCTTC
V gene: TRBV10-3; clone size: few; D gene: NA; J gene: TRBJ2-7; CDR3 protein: CAISDSSYEQYF; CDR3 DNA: TGTGCCATCAGTGATAGCAGCTACGAGCAGTACTTC
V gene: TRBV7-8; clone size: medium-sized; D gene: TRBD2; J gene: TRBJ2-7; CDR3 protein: CASSLAPPGSGGRYEQYF; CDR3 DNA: TGTGCCAGCAGCTTAGCGCCCCCGGGTAGCGGGGGACGCTACGAGCAGTACTTC
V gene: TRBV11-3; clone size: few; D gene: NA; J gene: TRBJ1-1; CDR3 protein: CASSLEVNTEAFF; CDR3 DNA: TGTGCCAGCAGCCTGGAGGTGAACACTGAAGCTTTCTTT
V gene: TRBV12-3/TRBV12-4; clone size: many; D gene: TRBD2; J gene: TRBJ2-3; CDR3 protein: CASSSTPLAGDADTQYF; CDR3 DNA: TGTGCCAGCAGTTCCACCCCACTAGCGGGAGATGCAGATACGCAGTATTTT
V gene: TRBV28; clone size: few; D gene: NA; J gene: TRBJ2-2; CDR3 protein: CASSASRANTGELFF; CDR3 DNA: TGTGCCAGCAGCGCTAGCAGAGCGAACACCGGGGAGCTGTTTTTT
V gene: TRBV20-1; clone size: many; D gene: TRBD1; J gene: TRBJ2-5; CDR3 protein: CSARTGETQYF; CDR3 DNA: TGCAGTGCACGGACAGGGGAGACCCAGTACTTC
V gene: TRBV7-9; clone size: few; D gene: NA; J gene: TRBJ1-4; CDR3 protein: CASSPGDINYEKLFF; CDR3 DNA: TGTGCCAGCAGCCCAGGGGATATTAATTATGAAAAACTGTTTTTT
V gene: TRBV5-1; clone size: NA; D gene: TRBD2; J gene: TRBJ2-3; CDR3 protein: CASRLAGAVGAQYF; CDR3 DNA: TGCGCCAGCCGACTAGCGGGAGCGGTTGGGGCGCAGTATTTT
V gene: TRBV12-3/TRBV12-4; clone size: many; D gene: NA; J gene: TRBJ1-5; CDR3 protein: CASSLGGSGAISPQHF; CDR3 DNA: TGTGCCAGCAGTTTAGGGGGTTCGGGGGCAATTTCGCCCCAGCATTTT
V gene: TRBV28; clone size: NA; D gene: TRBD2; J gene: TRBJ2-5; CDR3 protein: CASSRDELAGGETQYF; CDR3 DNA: TGTGCCAGCAGTCGAGATGAGCTAGCGGGAGGGGAGACCCAGTACTTC
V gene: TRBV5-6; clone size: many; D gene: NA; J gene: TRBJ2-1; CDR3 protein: CASSLVWAADSEQFF; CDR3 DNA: TGTGCCAGCAGCTTGGTGTGGGCCGCAGATTCAGAGCAGTTCTTC
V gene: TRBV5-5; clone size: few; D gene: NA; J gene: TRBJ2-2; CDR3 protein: CASSLELTTGELFF; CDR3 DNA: TGTGCCAGCAGCTTGGAACTTACCACCGGGGAGCTGTTTTTT
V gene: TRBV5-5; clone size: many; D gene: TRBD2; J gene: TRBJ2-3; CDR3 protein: CASSLVLAGGTDTQYF; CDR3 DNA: TGTGCCAGCAGCTTGGTGCTAGCGGGAGGCACAGATACGCAGTATTTT
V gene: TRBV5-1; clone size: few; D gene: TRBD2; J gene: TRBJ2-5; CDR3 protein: CASSLGSTSGTETQYF; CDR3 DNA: TGCGCCAGCAGCTTGGGTTCGACTAGCGGGACGGAGACCCAGTACTTC
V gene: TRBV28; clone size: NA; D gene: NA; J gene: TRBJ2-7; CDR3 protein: CASSSIPTGGYREQYF; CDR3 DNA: TGTGCCAGCAGTTCCATACCAACTGGAGGGTATCGCGAGCAGTACTTC